This T cell receptor beta chain is from a study of Ad26.COV2.S vaccination and SARS-CoV-2 variants. Turning to the study itself: The donor was enrolled in the Ad26.COV2.S arm of the COV1001 trial. Administration of Ad26.COV2.S was intramuscular, either once or twice 56 days apart.

Whole-study findings and limits: Participants in the vaccine arm had higher spike-specific TCR breadth; placebo recipients had lower.

V shed 4 bases and J shed 3 bases, with 12 bases lying between them. Looked up from germline, CDR1 is MNHEY and CDR2 is SVGAGI. The CDR3 loop spans 14 amino acids. TCRdb's copy holds only in-frame clones and misses some; the assay was immunoSEQ multiplex PCR. The data show 350,000 to 450,000 clones, 70% to 90% seen once. Treatment given: around 19 received Ad26.COV2.S at low or high dose, single or two shots; a few received placebo; per-sample allocation not given. The samples date from day 63 after the first vaccine or placebo injection. Wuhan-strain spike was delivered by a replication-incompetent Ad26 vector. Details on this clone: Its antigen is not identified.

The TCR comes from a person between 18 and 65 years old who received the Ad26.COV2.S COVID-19 vaccine or a placebo. The genes are TRBV6-5 and TRBJ1-1, with D perhaps matching TRBD1 (6 bases). The material was peripheral blood, obtained in a trial of Ad26.COV2.S vaccine versus placebo. CDR3 amino acids: CASSSIRGDTEAFF. CDR3 nucleotide sequence: TGTGCCAGCAGTTCGATCAGGGGAGACACTGAAGCTTTCTTT.